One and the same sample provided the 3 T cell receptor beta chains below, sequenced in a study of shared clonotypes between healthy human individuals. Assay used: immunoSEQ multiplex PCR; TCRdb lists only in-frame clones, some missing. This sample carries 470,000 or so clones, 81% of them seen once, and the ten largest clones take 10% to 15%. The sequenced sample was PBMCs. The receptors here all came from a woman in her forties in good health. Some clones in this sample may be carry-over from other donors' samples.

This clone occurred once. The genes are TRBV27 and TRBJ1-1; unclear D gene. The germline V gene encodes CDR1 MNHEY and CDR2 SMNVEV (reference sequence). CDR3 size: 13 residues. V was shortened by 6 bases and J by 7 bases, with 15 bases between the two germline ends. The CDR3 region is CASRFGKTGEAFF. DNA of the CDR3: TGTGCCAGCAGATTTGGCAAAACCGGTGAAGCTTTCTTT.

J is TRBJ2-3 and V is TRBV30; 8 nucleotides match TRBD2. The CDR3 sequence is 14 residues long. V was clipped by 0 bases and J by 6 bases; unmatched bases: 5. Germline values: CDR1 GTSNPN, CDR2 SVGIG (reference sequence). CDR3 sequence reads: CAWSVLASGDTQYF. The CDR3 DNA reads TGTGCCTGGAGTGTACTGGCTAGCGGGGATACGCAGTATTTT.

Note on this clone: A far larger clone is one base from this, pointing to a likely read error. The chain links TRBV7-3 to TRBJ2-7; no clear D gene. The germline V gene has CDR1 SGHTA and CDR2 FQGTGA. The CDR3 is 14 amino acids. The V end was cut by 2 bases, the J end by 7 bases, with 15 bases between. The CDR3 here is CASSLETPPTEQYF. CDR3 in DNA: TGTGCCAGCAGCTTAGAGACACCACCTACGGAGCAGTACTTC.